This is a list of T cell receptor beta chains from one sample in a study of blood T cell repertoires in COVID-19. The repertoire was sequenced with immunoSEQ multiplex PCR; TCRdb's copy has only in-frame clones and lacks some. The data show around 80,000 clones, roughly 87% seen once. Sequencing used peripheral blood. The source of these receptors is a man older than 75 with acute or convalescent COVID-19. Both conserved end residues are part of each CDR3. Each record gives: J gene, V gene, CDR3 length, clone size, D gene, CDR3 DNA, CDR3 protein. D genes are given only for firm matches. Rows may omit the clone size; those that give it use once, few, many or a size class.

TRBJ2-7,TRBV18,12,NA,TRBD1,TGTGCCAGCTCGGGCGGACAGGGAGAGCAGTACTTC,CASSGGQGEQYF
TRBJ1-2,TRBV5-8,15,few,NA,TGTGCCAGCAGTTTTTCCGGTTATACTAACTATGGCTACACCTTC,CASSFSGYTNYGYTF
TRBJ2-3,TRBV7-8,15,once,NA,TGTGCCAGCAGCTTAGTAGAGCGGGTCACAGATACGCAGTATTTT,CASSLVERVTDTQYF
TRBJ2-2,TRBV6-5,14,once,NA,TGTGCCAGCAGTTGGAGGGGGAACACCGGGGAGCTGTTTTTT,CASSWRGNTGELFF
TRBJ1-6,TRBV3-1/TRBV3-2,16,NA,TRBD1,TGTGCCAGCAGCCACTCCGGACAGGGATTTAATTCACCCCTCCACTTT,CASSHSGQGFNSPLHF
TRBJ2-7,TRBV7-8,14,NA,NA,TGTGCCAGCAGCTTAGCGGAAGGGGTTCGGGAGCAGTACTTC,CASSLAEGVREQYF
TRBJ2-1,TRBV19,15,NA,TRBD1,TGTGCCAGTAGTACTCGGACAGGGATAAACAATGAGCAGTTCTTC,CASSTRTGINNEQFF
TRBJ1-1,TRBV7-9,13,NA,TRBD1,TGTGCCAGCAGCGACAGGGGTTCGGCTGAAGCTTTCTTT,CASSDRGSAEAFF
TRBJ2-3,TRBV10-1,15,NA,TRBD2,TGCGCCAGCAGTGAACTGGGGGGGAGCACAGATACGCAGTATTTT,CASSELGGSTDTQYF
TRBJ2-7,TRBV20-1,11,NA,NA,TGCAGTGCGTACACAGGGAGCGAGCAGTACTTC,CSAYTGSEQYF
TRBJ1-3,TRBV7-2,16,NA,NA,TGTGCCAGCAGCTTACGAACCTACGACTCTGGAAACACCATATATTTT,CASSLRTYDSGNTIYF
TRBJ2-1,TRBV7-9,14,NA,NA,TGTGCCAGCAGCTTAGGAGGGCTATTCAATGAGCAGTTCTTC,CASSLGGLFNEQFF
TRBJ1-5,TRBV28,14,NA,NA,TGTGCCAGCATCCTTCATCAGGACAATCAGCCCCAGCATTTT,CASILHQDNQPQHF
TRBJ1-2,TRBV19,15,medium-sized,TRBD1,TGTGCCAGTAGTAACCAGGGGGCCGCTAACTATGGCTACACCTTC,CASSNQGAANYGYTF
TRBJ1-1,TRBV19,16,NA,TRBD1,TGTGCCAGTGGTGGGCAGGGGGCATTACGGAACACTGAAGCTTTCTTT,CASGGQGALRNTEAFF
TRBJ1-3,TRBV18,16,NA,NA,TGTGCCAGCTCCCCGCAGGGGACCTACTCTGGAAACACCATATATTTT,CASSPQGTYSGNTIYF
TRBJ2-3,TRBV10-3,15,NA,NA,TGTGCCATCAGTAAAGGGACTGTGGGCACAGATACGCAGTATTTT,CAISKGTVGTDTQYF
TRBJ2-1,TRBV4-1,16,NA,TRBD2,TGCGCCAGCAGCCGCACTACTAGCGGGGGGGCGAATGAGCAGTTCTTC,CASSRTTSGGANEQFF
TRBJ2-3,TRBV7-8,16,NA,TRBD2,TGTGCCAGCAGCTCCCTACTAGCGGAGGGTTGGGGAACGCAGTATTTT,CASSSLLAEGWGTQYF
TRBJ1-2,TRBV2,14,NA,TRBD1,TGTGCCAGCAGTGAACAGGGACAGAACTATGGCTACACCTTC,CASSEQGQNYGYTF
TRBJ2-3,TRBV9,19,NA,TRBD2,TGTGCCAGCAGCGTAGTCGGGACTAGCGGGGGGATAAGCACAGATACGCAGTATTTT,CASSVVGTSGGISTDTQYF
TRBJ1-1,TRBV5-1,14,NA,NA,TGCGCCAGCAGCCGGACGGGGGAACGCACTGAAGCTTTCTTT,CASSRTGERTEAFF
TRBJ1-1,TRBV3-1/TRBV3-2,13,few,NA,TGTGCCAGCAGCCAAGGCAGGGCCACTGAAGCTTTCTTT,CASSQGRATEAFF
TRBJ1-5,TRBV5-1,14,NA,NA,TGCGCCAGCAGCTTGGAAGGGGGACGCCAGCCCCAGCATTTT,CASSLEGGRQPQHF
TRBJ2-7,TRBV20-1,11,few,NA,TGCAGTGCGCGGGCAGGACACGAGCAGTACTTC,CSARAGHEQYF
TRBJ2-1,TRBV9,15,NA,TRBD2,TGTGCCAGCAGCGGGAGCGGGGATTATGGCAATGAGCAGTTCTTC,CASSGSGDYGNEQFF
TRBJ1-2,TRBV7-9,13,few,NA,TGTGCCAGTTCCGCGCTCGGAGGAAAAGGCTACACCTTC,CASSALGGKGYTF
TRBJ1-4,TRBV2,12,once,NA,TGTGCCAGCAGTGAAACCCGGACTCTACTGTTTTTT,CASSETRTLLFF
TRBJ1-3,TRBV4-1,18,NA,NA,TGCGCCAGCAGCCAAGGATATGGTGTGAACAGCGGTGGAAACACCATATATTTT,CASSQGYGVNSGGNTIYF
TRBJ1-2,TRBV19,15,NA,TRBD1,TGTGCCAGTAGCCCCCTCGGACAGGGGGCCACAGGCTACACCTTC,CASSPLGQGATGYTF
TRBJ2-1,TRBV4-1,16,once,NA,TGCGCCAGCAGCCAAGATCGTGGAGGGTCCTACAATGAGCAGTTCTTC,CASSQDRGGSYNEQFF
TRBJ1-3,TRBV15,13,NA,NA,TGTGCCACCAGCAGAGGGCAAGGAAACACCATATATTTT,CATSRGQGNTIYF
TRBJ2-3,TRBV11-2,15,NA,TRBD2,TGTGCCAGCAGCTTATTCTTAGAGCGGGGAGATACGCAGTATTTT,CASSLFLERGDTQYF
TRBJ1-2,TRBV30,13,NA,NA,TGTGCCTGGAAGTTAGGACAGAACTATGGCTACACCTTC,CAWKLGQNYGYTF
TRBJ2-7,TRBV6-5,16,once,TRBD1,TGTGCCAGCAGTTATAGAACAGGGGGCGCCTCCTACGAGCAGTACTTC,CASSYRTGGASYEQYF
TRBJ1-2,TRBV19,14,NA,TRBD1,TGTGCCAGTACCCGGACAGGGGGTAACTATGGCTACACCTTC,CASTRTGGNYGYTF
TRBJ1-1,TRBV9,15,NA,TRBD1,TGTGCCAGCAGCACAACGGACAGGGAACTAGGGGAAGCTTTCTTT,CASSTTDRELGEAFF